This TCR beta chain was documented in a study of OX40 agonist ivuxolimab in advanced cancers. Study information: Dosing consisted of intravenous ivuxolimab at 0.01 to 10 mg/kg every 2 weeks.

About this clone: No antigen is known for it.

General study points: Relatively little clonal expansion, among the lowest observed, appeared in partial responders at 0.1-3.0 mg/kg. At 0.1 to 3.0 mg/kg, clonal expansion of CD4+ and CD8+ blood T cells had occurred by week 6.

The investigators sampled blood at baseline, at cycle 4 day 1, and at cycle 7 day 1. Here immunoSEQ multiplex PCR was the method, and the copy in TCRdb shows in-frame clones only, minus some. Found here are tens of thousands of clones, over 70% of them singletons; the top ten hold approximately 1.7%. This CDR3 comprises 15 residues. Germline assignment: CDR1 SGDLS and CDR2 YYNGEE. The V and J ends lost 0 bases and 6 bases respectively, with 12 bases between them. This receptor was obtained from an adult with an advanced solid tumor such as melanoma, head and neck, liver or kidney cancer. This specimen consisted of CD4+ or CD8+ T cells sorted from blood, obtained in a trial of the OX40 agonist ivuxolimab. The chain couples TRBV9 to TRBJ2-2, with D hard to call. The CDR3 bases are TGTGCCAGCAGCGTAGCTCGTGTCAGATCCGGGGAGCTGTTTTTT. As protein: CASSVARVRSGELFF.